Reported below is one TCR beta chain. The sample is drawn from a study of shared clonotypes between healthy human individuals. TCRdb's table, derived via immunoSEQ multiplex PCR, lists solely in-frame clones and lacks some. The sample has some 2.3 million clones; approximately 93% are singletons. This CDR3 has 15 residues. Between the trimmed V and J ends, which lost 2 bases and 1 base, there was a span of 12 bases. Germline CDR1 KGHSH, CDR2 LQKENI. What was sequenced was naive CD4+ T cells from PBMCs. The subset is: CD45RA+ positively selected. The rearrangement joins TRBV18 to TRBJ2-7, with D maybe TRBD2 (6 bases). This clonotype originated in a man aged 18 to 30 in good health. Some clones in this sample may be carry-over from other donors' samples. The CDR3, as DNA: TGTGCCAGCTCACCAGGGTCAGCGGGTTCCTACGAGCAGTACTTC. As protein: CASSPGSAGSYEQYF.